One sample yielded the 28 T cell receptor beta chains listed below, sequenced in a study of siplizumab effects on memory and regulatory T cells. The assay was immunoSEQ multiplex PCR, and TCRdb's table has in-frame clones only and misses some. The sample consists of 65,000 to 90,000 clones, approximately 93% of them appearing once. What was sequenced was CD8+ T cells sorted from blood. These receptors were taken from a human donor in good health.

V usage is TRBV4-1 and J usage is TRBJ1-1; tentative D call: TRBD1 (5 bases). From germline, CDR1 is MGHRA and CDR2 YSYEKL. This CDR3 is 15 amino acids long. V was shortened by 0 bases and J by 1 base, with 9 bases between the two germline ends. CDR3 sequence reads: CASSQDSGPNTEAFF. The CDR3 DNA reads TGCGCCAGCAGCCAAGATTCAGGGCCGAACACTGAAGCTTTCTTT.

The J gene is TRBJ1-1, the V gene TRBV29-1; D not certain. Germline CDR1 SQVTM, CDR2 ANQGSEA. V was cut by 5 bases and J by 1 base, with 5 bases left in between. The CDR3 runs to 11 residues. CDR3 residues: CSVRTNTEAFF. The CDR3 bases are TGCAGCGTTAGGACGAACACTGAAGCTTTCTTT.

This clone was seen just once. The chain couples TRBV27 to TRBJ2-5; either TRBD1 or TRBD2 may fit D (5 bases each). The V end lost 3 bases, the J end lost 4 bases, and 15 bases lay between the germline ends. The CDR3 totals 15 residues. CDR1 is MNHEY, CDR2 SMNVEV, per germline (reference sequence). CDR3 nucleotide sequence: TGTGCCAGCAGTTTCGGGGCTAACCCCCGAGAGACCCAGTACTTC. Translation gives CASSFGANPRETQYF.

The CDR3 protein is CASSPWGSDEQFF. The CDR3 region has the DNA TGTGCCAGCAGTCCTTGGGGAAGTGATGAGCAGTTCTTC. The chain couples TRBV6-1 to TRBJ2-1; D is unresolved. The V gene lost 5 bases and the J gene lost 8 bases, with 13 bases spanning the gap. CDR3 size: 13 residues. The germline gives CDR1 MNHNS, CDR2 SASEGT.

This clone was detected only a few times. Other DNA sequences of this sample code for an identical CDR3. This chain joins TRBV11-3 and TRBJ2-7; 7 positions agree with TRBD1. The germline V gene has CDR1 SGHNT and CDR2 YENEEA. The CDR3 runs to 12 residues. V trimming: 2 bases; J trimming: 7 bases; junction bases outside the gene matches: 2. Written as DNA, the CDR3 is TGTGCCAGCAGCTTACCAGGGGGAGAGCAGTACTTC. This codes for CASSLPGGEQYF.

CDR3 bases: TGTGCCAGCAGTTTATCCAGGGCAAATGAGCAGTTCTTC. As protein: CASSLSRANEQFF. V is TRBV27 and J is TRBJ2-1, with D perhaps matching TRBD1 (5 bases). V gave up 0 bases and J gave up 7 bases, with 7 bases separating them. CDR3 size: 13 residues. Germline values: CDR1 MNHEY, CDR2 SMNVEV (reference sequence).

This clone occurred once. The V gene is TRBV6-5, the J gene TRBJ1-5; weak D call: TRBD1 (5 bases). V was cut by 6 bases and J by 7 bases, with 13 bases left in between. The V gene's germline CDR1 is MNHEY and CDR2 SVGAGI. CDR3 length: 13 residues. CDR3 sequence (DNA): TGTGCCAGCAGCCACCCGGGGGAACAGCCCCAGCATTTT. This translates into CASSHPGEQPQHF.

This clone was observed a single time. The rearrangement joins TRBV10-3 to TRBJ1-1; 7 bases line up with TRBD1. The V segment lost 3 bases and the J segment 1 base; nucleotides outside the gene matches: 2. Germline CDR1 ENHRY, CDR2 SYGVKD. CDR3 length equals 14 residues. CDR3 sequence: CAISEEGANTEAFF. CDR3 in DNA: TGTGCCATCAGTGAAGAGGGGGCGAACACTGAAGCTTTCTTT.

The chain uses TRBV29-1 and TRBJ2-7, with D possibly TRBD2 on 5 matching bases. The germline V and J ends were trimmed by 4 bases and 3 bases, with 7 bases remaining between them. Germline-derived CDR1 and CDR2 are SQVTM and ANQGSEA. The CDR3 has 11 residues. CDR3 in amino acids: CSVGRDYEQYF. The CDR3 DNA reads as TGCAGCGTTGGCCGGGACTACGAGCAGTACTTC.

The rearrangement links TRBV27 to TRBJ1-2; D is perhaps TRBD1 (5 bases). The germline V gene has CDR1 MNHEY and CDR2 SMNVEV (reference sequence). V shed 10 bases and J shed 2 bases, with 23 bases lying between them. This CDR3 spans 16 amino acids. The CDR3 DNA is TGTGCCACCACCGATATACAGGCCATTTTAAACTATGGCTACACCTTC. As protein: CATTDIQAILNYGYTF.

The chain recombines TRBV5-4 with TRBJ2-1; TRBD2 matches at 9 bases. J gave up 4 bases and V 3 bases, and 2 bases lay outside the gene matches. Germline assignment: CDR1 SGHNT and CDR2 YYREEE (reference sequence). The CDR3 spans 14 residues. The CDR3 sequence is CASSSLAGYNEQFF. The DNA of the CDR3 is TGTGCCAGCAGCTCCCTAGCGGGGTACAATGAGCAGTTCTTC.

This clone appeared once. The genes are TRBV7-9 and TRBJ2-1, with TRBD2 matching 13 bases. After removal of 5 bases from V and 0 bases from J, the junction contained 4 bases not matched to a gene. This CDR3 contains 17 residues. The V gene's germline CDR1 is SEHNR and CDR2 FQNEAQ (reference sequence). CDR3 in amino acids: CASSPTSGGLSYNEQFF. The CDR3 DNA is TGTGCCAGCAGCCCGACTAGCGGGGGGCTCTCCTACAATGAGCAGTTCTTC.

The chain uses TRBV11-2 and TRBJ2-3, with D possibly matching TRBD1 (6 bases). The germline V gene encodes CDR1 SGHAT and CDR2 FQNNGV. This CDR3 spans 15 amino acids. The V end lost 8 bases, the J end lost 5 bases, and 20 bases lay between the germline ends. The CDR3 protein is CASVPWGLPQDTQYF. The CDR3 nucleotides are TGTGCCAGCGTGCCTTGGGGGCTTCCGCAAGATACGCAGTATTTT.

This clone was picked up one time. The rearrangement links TRBV7-6 to TRBJ2-3; TRBD2 matches at 11 bases. V trimming: 5 bases; J trimming: 2 bases; junction bases outside the gene matches: 3. Germline loops: CDR1 SGHVS, CDR2 FNYEAQ. This CDR3 is built from 15 residues. The CDR3 DNA reads as TGTGCCAGCAGCCCGACTAGCGGGACCACAGATACGCAGTATTTT. It yields the protein CASSPTSGTTDTQYF.

V is TRBV7-3 and J is TRBJ1-2; 12 positions match TRBD1. This CDR3 contains 14 residues. Germline CDR1 is SGHTA and CDR2 is FQGTGA. Germline trimming cut 4 bases from V and 6 bases from J; bases unmatched to any gene: 3. CDR3 in amino acids: CASSSGTGGDGYTF. The CDR3 nucleotides read TGTGCCAGCAGCTCTGGGACAGGGGGCGATGGCTACACCTTC.

The chain combines TRBV9 with TRBJ2-1; TRBD1 matches at 7 bases. Germline V gives CDR1 SGDLS, CDR2 YYNGEE. This CDR3 has 15 amino acids. V lost 6 bases, J lost 5 bases, and 11 bases stayed unmatched. The CDR3 is CASTRRTGGDNEQFF. DNA of the CDR3: TGTGCCAGCACCCGGCGGACAGGCGGCGACAATGAGCAGTTCTTC. The complete variable domain, with remaining parts taken from reference TRBV9 and TRBJ2-1, reads DSGVTQTPKHLITATGQRVTLRCSPRSGDLSVYWYQQSLDQGLQFLIQYYNGEERAKGNILERFSAQQFPDLHSELNLSSLELGDSALYFCASTRRTGGDNEQFFGPGTRLTVL.

This sequence joins TRBV4-3 and TRBJ1-2; 7 bases fit TRBD1. The CDR3 is 15 amino acids. Losses at the gene ends were 0 bases for V and 6 bases for J; bases not matched to a gene: 7. From germline, CDR1 is LGHNA and CDR2 YSLEER. CDR3 protein: CASSQDLGTGDGYTF. The CDR3, as DNA: TGCGCCAGCAGCCAAGATCTGGGTACAGGGGATGGCTACACCTTC.

V is TRBV28 and J is TRBJ2-5; 7 bases align to TRBD1. V dropped 2 bases and J dropped 2; count of bases not matched to a gene: 2. The germline V gene encodes CDR1 MDHEN and CDR2 SYDVKM. This CDR3 has 14 amino acids. The DNA of the CDR3 is TGTGCCAGCAGTTTAACCAGGGGGCAAGAGACCCAGTACTTC. Amino acid sequence: CASSLTRGQETQYF.

V usage is TRBV19 and J usage is TRBJ1-1, with D uncertain. The CDR3 extends over 12 amino acids. Trimming took 7 bases from V and 4 from J, leaving 10 bases between them. CDR1 and CDR2 from the germline V gene are LNHDA and SQIVND (reference sequence). CDR3 residues: CASTLGSTEAFF. The CDR3 region has the DNA TGTGCCAGTACCCTCGGGAGCACTGAAGCTTTCTTT.

V is TRBV9 and J is TRBJ1-2, with 11 nucleotides matching TRBD1. The CDR3 is 14 residues long. Trimming at V came to 3 bases and at J to 8 bases, leaving 6 bases not matched to a gene. The germline V gene encodes CDR1 SGDLS and CDR2 YYNGEE. The CDR3: CASSEGTGGDGYTF. The CDR3 DNA reads as TGTGCCAGCAGCGAGGGGACAGGGGGTGACGGCTACACCTTC.

This clone was seen once. This rearrangement joins TRBV29-1 to TRBJ1-4; the D is unclear. Looked up from germline, CDR1 is SQVTM and CDR2 is ANQGSEA. V lost 7 bases and J lost 7, with 19 bases in between. CDR3 length equals 14 residues. This CDR3 is CSAYVPEGGEKLFF. CDR3 in DNA: TGCAGCGCCTACGTCCCGGAGGGTGGTGAAAAACTGTTTTTT.

The chain joins TRBV10-3 to TRBJ1-5; D may be TRBD1 (5 bases). The CDR3 has 15 residues. From germline, CDR1 is ENHRY and CDR2 SYGVKD. The ends were cut back, 2 bases at V and 3 bases at J, with 11 bases in the middle. This CDR3 reads CAISESQGANQPQHF. Here the CDR3 DNA reads TGTGCCATCAGTGAGAGCCAGGGCGCCAATCAGCCCCAGCATTTT.

The chain joins TRBV7-9 to TRBJ1-1; the match to TRBD1 covers 7 bases. V gave up 5 bases and J gave up 8 bases; unmatched junction bases: 2. Germline V gene data show CDR1 as SEHNR and CDR2 as FQNEAQ (reference sequence). The length of the CDR3 is 11 residues. In DNA, the CDR3 is TGTGCCAGCAGCCCGGGACAGGAAGCTTTCTTT. It encodes CASSPGQEAFF.

This chain joins TRBV5-6 and TRBJ2-2; the match to TRBD2 covers 11 bases. J lost 6 bases, V lost 0 bases, and 4 bases had no gene match. CDR3 length: 16 amino acids. Germline V gene data show CDR1 as SGHDT and CDR2 as YYEEEE. The CDR3 nucleotides read TGTGCCAGCAGCTTGGCCCTTAGCGGGGGGGCCGGGGAGCTGTTTTTT. Amino acid sequence: CASSLALSGGAGELFF.

The CDR3 coding sequence is TGCGCCAGCAGCCAAGTAGCGGGGGGGAACACCGGGGAGCTGTTTTTT. It is translated as CASSQVAGGNTGELFF. This chain links TRBV4-3 with TRBJ2-2, with 10 bases identical to TRBD2. The CDR3 runs to 16 residues. V dropped 1 base and J dropped 1; count of bases not matched to a gene: 0. Germline V lookup: CDR1 LGHNA, CDR2 YSLEER.

This rearrangement joins TRBV27 to TRBJ1-1, with a possible D match to TRBD1 (5 bases). Germline V lookup: CDR1 MNHEY, CDR2 SMNVEV (reference sequence). This CDR3 comprises 14 residues. Between the trimmed V and J ends, which lost 3 bases and 4 bases, there was a span of 12 bases. The CDR3 region is CASSFWGTSTEAFF. For the CDR3, the DNA is TGTGCCAGCAGTTTTTGGGGCACCTCCACTGAAGCTTTCTTT.

The chain combines TRBV7-3 with TRBJ2-5; TRBD2 might be the D (7 bases). The CDR3 contains 14 residues. Germline V gene lookup returns CDR1 SGHTA and CDR2 FQGTGA. With 2 bases removed from V and 4 bases from J, the gap between germline ends came to 11 bases. For the CDR3, the DNA is TGTGCCAGCAGCTTAGGCGGGGGCCGAGAGACCCAGTACTTC. As protein: CASSLGGGRETQYF.

The CDR3 DNA sequence: TGTGCCAGCAGCTTATTTAGGGGTGCCTACGAGCAGTACTTC. It is translated as CASSLFRGAYEQYF. The chain combines TRBV13 with TRBJ2-5, with D perhaps TRBD1 (5 bases). The J call could be wrong; TRBJ2-7 is a better fit for the DNA end. The CDR3 contains 14 residues. Germline-derived CDR1 and CDR2 are PRHDT and FYEKMQ (reference sequence).